These 12 T cell receptor beta chains were all obtained from the same sample, sequenced in a study of CD8 T cells in ankylosing spondylitis. TCRdb independently ran MiXCR on the 5' RACE reads; one entry per CDR3 protein. The sample yields roughly 250,000 distinct CDR3 sequences, approximately 9% seen once. The sequencing input was blood, either unsorted or a sorted T cell fraction (not recorded which). Receptors were obtained from a male donor with ankylosing spondylitis or in good health (not recorded which).

This clonotype was seen ten or more times. The chain employs TRBV7-2 and TRBJ1-1; 7 nucleotides align to TRBD1. J lost 8 bases, V lost 5 bases, and 14 bases had no gene match. The CDR3 has 15 amino acids. Per germline, CDR1 SGHTA and CDR2 FQGNSA. CDR3 in amino acids: CASSPKGAVVTEAFF. For the CDR3, the DNA is TGTGCCAGCAGCCCAAAGGGGGCGGTCGTAACCGAAGCTTTCTTT.

This clonotype has ten or more counts. The J gene is TRBJ2-1, the V gene TRBV5-1; D gene uncertain. The germline CDR1 and CDR2 sequences are SGHRS and YFSETQ. V dropped 2 bases and J dropped 8 bases, with 5 bases sitting between them. The CDR3 runs to 11 residues. The CDR3 region is CASSLLDEQFF. The CDR3 DNA sequence: TGCGCCAGCAGCTTACTGGATGAGCAGTTCTTC.

This clonotype was seen ten or more times. V and J are TRBV4-2 and TRBJ2-2; D not certain. The V gene's germline CDR1 is LGHNA and CDR2 YNFKEQ. This CDR3 comprises 15 residues. Trimming took off 4 bases at V and 1 base at J, with 10 bases between the two ends. The CDR3: CASSRDSLNTGELFF. The CDR3 bases are TGTGCCAGCAGCCGTGATAGCCTGAACACCGGGGAGCTGTTTTTT.

This clonotype was counted many times. This chain joins TRBV4-1 and TRBJ2-1; D is ambiguous. Germline V gives CDR1 MGHRA, CDR2 YSYEKL. V lost 0 bases and J lost 8, with 8 bases in between. The CDR3 spans 13 residues. The CDR3 nucleotides are TGCGCCAGCAGCCAAGAGGCCCCCTATGAGCAGTTCTTC. Translation gives CASSQEAPYEQFF.

There are many counts of this clonotype. The rearrangement uses TRBV27 and TRBJ1-5; D unclear. CDR1 is MNHEY, CDR2 SMNVEV, per germline (reference sequence). Trimming took off 6 bases at V and 7 bases at J, with 16 bases between the two ends. The CDR3 is made up of 14 amino acids. The DNA of the CDR3 is TGTGCCAGCAGGGTGTGGGGTGGGAGCCAGCCCCAGCATTTT. Translated: CASRVWGGSQPQHF.

A few counts support this clonotype. The chain couples TRBV5-1 to TRBJ2-5; weak D call: TRBD2 (5 bases). The CDR3 is 16 residues long. CDR1 is SGHRS, CDR2 YFSETQ, per germline. Trimming took off 0 bases at V and 2 bases at J, with 14 bases between the two ends. CDR3 loop: CASSLARGSAQETQYF. The CDR3 DNA reads TGCGCCAGCAGCTTGGCCCGGGGTAGCGCGCAAGAGACCCAGTACTTC.

This clonotype has a count of ten or more. This chain links TRBV12-3 or TRBV12-4 with TRBJ2-2, with D perhaps given as TRBD1 or TRBD2 (5 bases each). The CDR3 runs 16 residues. V was shortened by 7 bases and J by 3 bases, with 18 bases between the two germline ends. CDR3 in DNA: TGTGCCAGCAACTTCGGGGCCTGGCTAGACACCGGGGAGCTGTTTTTT. The encoded protein is CASNFGAWLDTGELFF.

This clonotype has just a few counts. The chain recombines TRBV20-1 with TRBJ2-1; D is ambiguous. V gave up 6 bases and J gave up 0 bases, with 15 bases separating them. Germline lookup yields CDR1 DFQATT and CDR2 SNEGSKA (reference sequence). CDR3 size: 15 residues. The CDR3 bases are TGCAGTGCCCATAGACTGGGAAGCTCCTACAATGAGCAGTTCTTC. Residues: CSAHRLGSSYNEQFF.

There are a few counts of this clonotype. It is unclear where the CDR3 begins or ends on the DNA, so no DNA is shown, and the CDR3 is as TCRdb lists it. The rearrangement uses TRBV6-6 and TRBJ1-5; the D call of TRBD1 is as the table states it, not checked on the DNA. The CDR3 length equals 13 residues, ends included. Germline CDR1 reads MNHNY; CDR2 reads SVGAGI (reference sequence). The CDR3: CASILGRGEPQHF.

This clonotype was detected ten times or more. The chain links TRBV5-1 to TRBJ1-2; weak D call: TRBD1 (6 bases). V lost 1 base, J lost 6 bases, and 7 bases lay in between. The CDR3 has 12 residues. From germline, CDR1 is SGHRS and CDR2 YFSETQ. Written as DNA, the CDR3 is TGCGCCAGCAGCTTGAACAGGGATGGCTACACCTTC. This codes for CASSLNRDGYTF.

Ten or more counts support this clonotype. The chain carries TRBV11-1 and TRBJ2-1, with 11 bases aligning to TRBD2. In germline, CDR1 is SGHAT, CDR2 FQDESV (reference sequence). The trim removed 5 bases at V and 4 bases at J, leaving 4 bases unmatched. The CDR3 runs to 15 residues. The CDR3 protein is CASSRGLAEYNEQFF. DNA of the CDR3: TGTGCCAGCAGCCGGGGACTAGCGGAGTACAATGAGCAGTTCTTC.

The table lists this clonotype with many counts. The genes are TRBV5-1 and TRBJ2-3; 14 bases are shared with TRBD2. The CDR3 extends over 16 amino acids. Germline values: CDR1 SGHRS, CDR2 YFSETQ. After removal of 4 bases from V and 2 bases from J, the junction contained 3 bases not matched to a gene. In nucleotides, the CDR3 is TGCGCCAGCAGCGGGACTAGCGGGGGAAACACAGATACGCAGTATTTT. Its protein is CASSGTSGGNTDTQYF.